Listed here are 25 T cell receptor beta chains from one sample, sequenced in a study of CD8+CD57+ T cells in acquired aplastic anemia. CDR3 and TCR beta VDJ profiling relied on genomic DNA as the template. TCRdb independently ran MiXCR on the reads; one entry per CDR3 protein. The data show about 58,000 distinct CDR3 sequences, with approximately 54% seen just once and roughly 15% held by the top ten. CD8+CD57+ cell expansion, shown by flow cytometry, had occurred in the patients selected for sequencing. Sequenced material: sorted CD4+, CD8+, or CD8+CD57+ T cells (not recorded which) from PBMCs. The receptors stem from a human donor with aplastic anemia.

This chain connects TRBV29-1 to TRBJ2-7, with D perhaps TRBD2 (5 bases). V dropped 4 bases and J dropped 7 bases, with 11 bases sitting between them. The CDR3 is made up of 11 amino acids. Germline CDR1 reads SQVTM; CDR2 reads ANQGSEA. Written as DNA, the CDR3 is TGCAGCGTTGGCGCGGGCTTGGAGCAGTACTTC. Encoded protein: CSVGAGLEQYF.

The chain couples TRBV15 to TRBJ2-7, with D maybe TRBD2 (7 bases). The CDR3 is made up of 14 amino acids. Germline V gene data show CDR1 as LNHNV and CDR2 as YYDKDF (reference sequence). Trimming stripped 1 base from V and 4 bases from J, with 11 bases between. CDR3 in DNA: TGTGCCACCAGCAGAGGGGGGGGCACATACGAGCAGTACTTC. This sequence encodes CATSRGGGTYEQYF. The variable domain in full, with the rest retrieved from reference TRBV15 and TRBJ2-7, is DAMVIQNPRYQVTQFGKPVTLSCSQTLNHNVMYWYQQKSSQAPKLLFHYYDKDFNNEADTPDNFQSRRPNTSFCFLDIRSPGLGDTAMYLCATSRGGGTYEQYFGPGTRLTVT.

J is TRBJ1-2 and V is TRBV10-3; TRBD1 aligns across 8 bases. The CDR3 extends over 15 amino acids. Trimming took 8 bases from V and 1 from J; bases not matched to a gene: 9. Germline V gives CDR1 ENHRY, CDR2 SYGVKD. As DNA, the CDR3 is TGTGCCATCCGGACTAACAGGGGGAGTAACTATGGCTACACCTTC. As protein: CAIRTNRGSNYGYTF.

The chain couples TRBV7-2 to TRBJ1-2, with D tentatively TRBD1 (6 bases). Germline CDR1 reads SGHTA; CDR2 reads FQGNSA. V lost 3 bases and J 9 bases, leaving 14 bases between the germline ends. The CDR3 loop spans 13 amino acids. This CDR3 reads CASSFIRGSRYTF. CDR3 sequence (DNA): TGTGCCAGCAGCTTTATCAGGGGTTCTCGCTACACCTTC. Drawing the rest from reference TRBV7-2 and TRBJ1-2, the complete variable domain is GAGVSQSPSNKVTEKGKDVELRCDPISGHTALYWYRQSLGQGLEFLIYFQGNSAPDKSGLPSDRFSAERTGGSVSTLTIQRTQQEDSAVYLCASSFIRGSRYTFGSGTRLTVV.

The chain recombines TRBV9 with TRBJ2-7; D call uncertain. V was pared by 4 bases and J by 4 bases, with 15 bases between. Germline V gene lookup returns CDR1 SGDLS and CDR2 YYNGEE. The CDR3 totals 14 residues. CDR3 in DNA: TGTGCCAGCAGCCCTTCCGGGCGTATGTACGAGCAGTACTTC. As protein: CASSPSGRMYEQYF. The whole variable domain, remainder taken from reference TRBV9 and TRBJ2-7, is DSGVTQTPKHLITATGQRVTLRCSPRSGDLSVYWYQQSLDQGLQFLIQYYNGEERAKGNILERFSAQQFPDLHSELNLSSLELGDSALYFCASSPSGRMYEQYFGPGTRLTVT.

This clonotype appeared many times. The CDR3 DNA sequence: TGTGCCACCCGGGACTCTAACTATGGCTACACCTTC. It is translated as CATRDSNYGYTF. The chain uses TRBV24-1 and TRBJ1-2, with D possibly being TRBD1 (5 bases). The CDR3 runs to 12 residues. The V gene lost 9 bases and the J gene lost 0 bases, with 7 bases spanning the gap. Germline CDR1 reads KGHDR; CDR2 reads SFDVKD.

This chain joins TRBV29-1 and TRBJ2-3; the D gene is possibly TRBD2 (7 bases). In germline, CDR1 is SQVTM, CDR2 ANQGSEA. Between the trimmed V and J ends, which lost 5 bases and 2 bases, there was a span of 14 bases. The CDR3 has 14 residues. CDR3 loop: CSVWAGGHTDTQYF. The CDR3 DNA follows: TGCAGCGTTTGGGCCGGGGGGCACACAGATACGCAGTATTTT.

The J gene is TRBJ2-3, the V gene TRBV7-9, with D unclear. CDR1 and CDR2 from the germline V gene are SEHNR and FQNEAQ (reference sequence). Trimming pared 5 bases from V and 1 base from J, leaving 1 base between. The CDR3 consists of 11 residues. In DNA, the CDR3 is TGTGCCAGCAGCCGCACAGATACGCAGTATTTT. This translates into CASSRTDTQYF.

The chain employs TRBV2 and TRBJ2-1, with 11 bases aligning to TRBD2. The CDR3 loop spans 15 amino acids. With V trimmed by 3 bases and J by 7 bases, 5 bases remained unmatched. Germline assignment: CDR1 SNHLY and CDR2 FYNNEI. Here the CDR3 reads CASSDAVAGGNEQFF. Here the CDR3 DNA reads TGTGCCAGCAGTGACGCGGTAGCGGGAGGGAATGAGCAGTTCTTC.

This clonotype was seen a few times. The chain recombines TRBV12-3 or TRBV12-4 with TRBJ1-2; D gene ambiguous. The CDR3 consists of 12 residues. V dropped 6 bases and J dropped 8 bases, with 13 bases sitting between them. CDR3 nucleotide sequence: TGTGCCAGCAGCTACATGCGGGAGGGCTACACCTTC. Residues: CASSYMREGYTF.

Worth noting for this clonotype: At one end the junction does not follow the germline gene, possibly because of a read error. The chain has TRBV15 and TRBJ2-1, with D perhaps given as TRBD1 or TRBD2 (5 bases each). The CDR3 totals 14 residues. In germline, CDR1 is LNHNV, CDR2 YYDKDF (reference sequence). The CDR3 is CAASRVGDRYEQFF. The CDR3 DNA is TGTGCCGCCAGCAGAGTTGGGGACCGGTATGAGCAGTTCTTC.

V usage is TRBV4-2 and J usage is TRBJ2-1; 11 nucleotides line up with TRBD2. This CDR3 comprises 16 residues. The germline V gene encodes CDR1 LGHNA and CDR2 YNFKEQ. V was pared by 6 bases and J by 0 bases, with 4 bases of the junction left unmatched. The CDR3 sequence is CASSRLAGSSYNEQFF. In nucleotides, the CDR3 is TGTGCCAGCAGTCGACTAGCGGGGAGCTCCTACAATGAGCAGTTCTTC.

This clonotype came up many times. This chain links TRBV6-1 with TRBJ1-1; D gene unclear. Germline V gene lookup returns CDR1 MNHNS and CDR2 SASEGT. Trimming shortened V by 2 bases and J by 0 bases, and 13 bases separated the two germline ends. This CDR3 is built from 16 residues. The CDR3 DNA follows: TGTGCCAGCAGTGAATTTTCTTTTGCGGTGAACACTGAAGCTTTCTTT. It specifies CASSEFSFAVNTEAFF.

This clonotype was picked up many times. The gene calls are TRBV12-3 or TRBV12-4 and TRBJ2-4; TRBD1 matches at 10 bases. The CDR3 has 18 amino acids. V gave up 5 bases and J gave up 1 base; unmatched junction bases: 11. The CDR3 DNA reads as TGTGCCAGCAGTCCGGGGACAGGGGAGAGAGTGGCCAAAAACATTCAGTACTTC. Translated, it gives CASSPGTGERVAKNIQYF.

This chain connects TRBV10-3 to TRBJ1-1; D gene uncertain. V lost 3 bases and J 3 bases, leaving 8 bases between the germline ends. This CDR3 spans 13 amino acids. Germline CDR1 ENHRY, CDR2 SYGVKD. The CDR3 region is CAISEREDTEAFF. In DNA form, the CDR3 reads TGTGCCATCAGTGAAAGGGAGGACACTGAAGCTTTCTTT.

J is TRBJ1-6 and V is TRBV10-3; TRBD1 might be the D (5 bases). V was pared by 10 bases and J by 5 bases, with 15 bases between. This CDR3 has 14 residues. Per the germline V gene, CDR1 is ENHRY and CDR2 is SYGVKD. The CDR3 bases are TGTGCCACCCAGGGTAGAGTCGATAATTCACCCCTCCACTTT. This sequence encodes CATQGRVDNSPLHF.

In this sample, this clonotype turned up a few times. This chain connects TRBV10-3 to TRBJ1-2; 9 bases agree with TRBD1. This CDR3 has 14 amino acids. Germline V gene lookup returns CDR1 ENHRY and CDR2 SYGVKD. Unmatched junction bases numbered 8, after V lost 5 bases and J lost 7 bases. The CDR3: CAISTWTGVGGYTF. The CDR3 DNA follows: TGTGCCATCAGTACATGGACAGGGGTGGGTGGCTACACCTTC.

The table lists this clonotype with many counts. V gene TRBV6-1 combines with J gene TRBJ1-3; D ambiguous. Deletions cut 6 bases from V and 0 bases from J, with 15 bases between. Germline V lookup: CDR1 MNHNS, CDR2 SASEGT. The CDR3 spans 16 residues. The CDR3, as DNA: TGTGCCAGCAGCCCCGCCGGGCAATACTCTGGAAACACCATATATTTT. It translates to CASSPAGQYSGNTIYF.

This clonotype appeared a single time. The genes are TRBV2 and TRBJ2-3; D is uncertain. The germline V gene encodes CDR1 SNHLY and CDR2 FYNNEI. This CDR3 is built from 14 residues. Trimming removed 8 bases from V and 2 bases from J, with 14 bases in between. CDR3 loop: CASRLERTTDTQYF. The CDR3, as DNA: TGTGCCAGCCGGCTGGAACGGACCACAGATACGCAGTATTTT.

The CDR3 loop is CASSGLAGADDTQYF. CDR3 nucleotides: TGTGCCAGCAGCGGACTAGCGGGGGCGGATGATACGCAGTATTTT. V is TRBV7-2 and J is TRBJ2-3; the match to TRBD2 covers 13 bases. Germline-derived CDR1 and CDR2 are SGHTA and FQGNSA. The CDR3 has 15 amino acids. V lost 5 bases, J lost 6 bases, and 5 bases stayed unmatched.

Comment on this clonotype: Just one base apart from a much larger clone, this may be a read error. The chain uses TRBV2 and TRBJ1-1; D ambiguous. The CDR3 consists of 12 residues. Germline V CDR1 and CDR2: SNHLY, FYNNEI. The CDR3 spells CASSGLSPRASF. CDR3 sequence (DNA): TGTGCCAGCAGTGGGCTCTCACCGCGGGCTTCCTTT.

This clonotype was seen ten or more times. V gene TRBV20-1 combines with J gene TRBJ1-1; perhaps TRBD1 as D (5 bases). Germline V gene data show CDR1 as DFQATT and CDR2 as SNEGSKA (reference sequence). V was clipped by 5 bases and J by 10 bases, with 14 bases between them. CDR3 length: 11 residues. CDR3 in amino acids: CSARLLGGAFF. CDR3 DNA sequence: TGCAGTGCTCGTCTCCTTGGGGGAGCTTTCTTT.

This rearrangement joins TRBV2 to TRBJ2-1; no definite D call. The V gene lost 4 bases and the J gene lost 15 bases, with 16 bases spanning the gap. The CDR3 extends over 12 amino acids. Germline V gene sequence: CDR1 SNHLY, CDR2 FYNNEI. For the CDR3, the DNA is TGTGCCAGCAGTGGGGTTGGGTTTTCGGGGTTCTTC. This sequence encodes CASSGVGFSGFF.

This clonotype was recorded many times. The chain is built from TRBV20-1 and TRBJ2-1, with D maybe TRBD1 (5 bases). Trimming pared 5 bases from V and 7 bases from J, leaving 9 bases between. The CDR3 loop spans 11 amino acids. Germline loops: CDR1 DFQATT, CDR2 SNEGSKA (reference sequence). The CDR3 bases are TGCAGTGCTTCCCAGGGTAATGAGCAGTTCTTC. Translation gives CSASQGNEQFF.

This clonotype was counted ten times or more. This chain uses TRBV19 with TRBJ2-5, with D perhaps matching TRBD1 or TRBD2 (5 bases each). Germline V gene sequence: CDR1 LNHDA, CDR2 SQIVND (reference sequence). The CDR3 extends over 15 amino acids. Trimming removed 5 bases from V and 5 bases from J, with 18 bases in between. The chain's CDR3 is CASSPPGQGWETQYF. The CDR3 coding sequence is TGTGCCAGTAGTCCCCCGGGGCAGGGTTGGGAGACCCAGTACTTC.